The 16 T cell receptor beta chains below come from one sample, sequenced in a study of CD8+CD57+ T cells in acquired aplastic anemia (dated by TCRdb to the late 2010s). TCRdb shows the sequencer as Illumina HiSeq 2000. Genomic DNA was used as template for profiling of TCR beta VDJ combinations and CDR3 sequences. TCRdb reran the public reads through fastp at Q25 and MiXCR, keeping productive beta chains. Every CDR3 protein is listed once, alongside the most common genes and DNA of its rows. The sample table records fewer than 150,000 distinct CDR3 sequences; 48% of these occur just once. 2% to 3% of the sample rests with the top ten. What was sequenced was sorted CD4+, CD8+, or CD8+CD57+ T cells (not recorded which) from PBMCs. The receptors stem from a human donor in good health, serving as a control.

V usage is TRBV7-6 and J usage is TRBJ2-5; D might be TRBD2 (5 bases). Per the germline V gene, CDR1 is SGHVS and CDR2 is FNYEAQ. V was cut by 0 bases and J by 3 bases, with 5 bases left in between. The CDR3 contains 13 residues. CDR3 nucleotide sequence: TGTGCCAGCAGCTTAGCCGGGAAAGAGACCCAGTACTTC. It codes for CASSLAGKETQYF. The whole variable domain, remainder taken from reference TRBV7-6 and TRBJ2-5, is GAGVSQSPRYKVTKRGQDVALRCDPISGHVSLYWYRQALGQGPEFLTYFNYEAQQDKSGLPNDRFSAERPEGSISTLTIQRTEQRDSAMYRCASSLAGKETQYFGPGTRLLVL.

This clonotype has at least ten counts. This chain joins TRBV30 and TRBJ2-1, with TRBD2 matching over 9 bases. After removal of 4 bases from V and 2 bases from J, the junction contained 0 bases not matched to a gene. In germline, CDR1 is GTSNPN, CDR2 SVGIG (reference sequence). This CDR3 spans 13 amino acids. The CDR3 region has the DNA TGTGCCTGGATAGCGGGGGCCTACAATGAGCAGTTCTTC. Its translation: CAWIAGAYNEQFF.

This clonotype was observed many times. The chain combines TRBV30 with TRBJ2-7; D is undetermined. Trimming removed 0 bases at V and 0 bases at J, with 15 bases between. CDR1 and CDR2 (germline): GTSNPN, SVGIG (reference sequence). There are 16 residues in the CDR3. This CDR3 reads CAWSVPTRAGSYEQYF. The DNA for the CDR3 is TGTGCCTGGAGTGTTCCCACGCGTGCTGGCTCCTACGAGCAGTACTTC.

This clonotype was recorded at least ten times. V gene TRBV5-6 combines with J gene TRBJ1-6, with D unclear. V was trimmed by 4 bases and J by 7 bases, leaving 15 bases between them. The CDR3 contains 15 residues. Germline V gene lookup returns CDR1 SGHDT and CDR2 YYEEEE. In nucleotides, the CDR3 is TGTGCCAGCAGCCTGAGGGCCTGGGGAAATTCACCCCTCCACTTT. This gives the protein CASSLRAWGNSPLHF.

Comments on this clonotype: One junction end does not reproduce the germline sequence, and a read error may be involved. The chain couples TRBV10-3 to TRBJ1-6; D gene ambiguous. The germline V gene has CDR1 ENHRY and CDR2 SYGVKD. The CDR3 sequence is 14 residues long. The CDR3 loop is CASSYWATNSPLHF. The CDR3 nucleotides read TGTGCCAGCAGTTATTGGGCGACAAATTCACCCCTCCACTTT.

The chain joins TRBV9 to TRBJ2-7; the D call may be TRBD1 or TRBD2 (5 bases each). The V end was cut by 4 bases, the J end by 4 bases, with 15 bases between. Germline loops: CDR1 SGDLS, CDR2 YYNGEE. This CDR3 region has 14 residues. The CDR3 sequence: CASSPPGLGYEQYF. As DNA, the CDR3 is TGTGCCAGCAGCCCCCCGGGGCTCGGGTACGAGCAGTACTTC.

The chain uses TRBV10-3 and TRBJ1-1; unclear D gene. The CDR3 length is 12 residues. V was cut by 3 bases and J by 3 bases, with 5 bases left in between. Germline assignment: CDR1 ENHRY and CDR2 SYGVKD. The CDR3 DNA reads as TGTGCCATCAGTGATGGGTACACTGAAGCTTTCTTT. It is translated as CAISDGYTEAFF.

This clonotype was counted at least ten times. J is TRBJ2-7 and V is TRBV29-1; 9 nucleotides line up with TRBD1. The ends lost 7 bases at V and 2 bases at J; junction bases unmatched: 3. Germline V lookup: CDR1 SQVTM, CDR2 ANQGSEA. This CDR3 comprises 12 residues. The DNA for the CDR3 is TGCAGCGGACAGGGGGAAACCTACGAGCAGTACTTC. Protein sequence: CSGQGETYEQYF.

The chain uses TRBV9 and TRBJ2-7; 8 bases align to TRBD1. This CDR3 contains 15 residues. The ends lost 4 bases at V and 2 bases at J; junction bases unmatched: 8. Germline assignment: CDR1 SGDLS and CDR2 YYNGEE. The CDR3 here is CASSQLDRGPYEQYF. The CDR3, as DNA: TGTGCCAGCAGCCAGTTAGACAGGGGACCCTACGAGCAGTACTTC.

This clonotype was detected ten times or more. The chain couples TRBV3-1 to TRBJ1-6, with D hard to call. Germline values: CDR1 LGHDT, CDR2 YNNKEL (reference sequence). V was cut by 0 bases and J by 9 bases, with 15 bases left in between. This CDR3 is built from 16 residues. In DNA, the CDR3 is TGTGCCAGCAGCCAAGAACCCGGCCGTGCAGGTTCACCCCTCCACTTT. This translates into CASSQEPGRAGSPLHF.

This clonotype occurred a few times. CDR3 DNA sequence: TGTGCCAGCAGCTTAGGGCGCACAGGGAAAGGGAATTCACCCCTCCACTTT. Amino acids: CASSLGRTGKGNSPLHF. The chain uses TRBV7-2 and TRBJ1-6, with D perhaps matching TRBD1 (6 bases). Trimming left V 1 base short and J 7 bases short, with 17 bases between. CDR1 is SGHTA, CDR2 FQGNSA, per germline. The CDR3 spans 17 residues.

This clonotype occurred many times. The chain combines TRBV19 with TRBJ2-3; 10 positions agree with TRBD2. Germline V CDR1 and CDR2: LNHDA, SQIVND (reference sequence). The CDR3 loop spans 16 amino acids. Trimming at V came to 5 bases and at J to 8 bases, leaving 13 bases not matched to a gene. The CDR3, as DNA: TGTGCCAGTAGTCCGCAGCGGGGGGGCCGCTCAGGTACGCAGTATTTT. Its translation: CASSPQRGGRSGTQYF.

This clonotype has at least ten counts. The chain links TRBV4-2 to TRBJ2-3; TRBD2 matches at 8 bases. The CDR3 is made up of 15 amino acids. Trimming took 3 bases from V and 4 from J; bases not matched to a gene: 6. CDR1 and CDR2 from the germline V gene are LGHNA and YNFKEQ. The CDR3: CASSQDGLAADTQYF. The CDR3 DNA follows: TGTGCCAGCAGCCAGGACGGACTAGCAGCAGATACGCAGTATTTT.

The table lists this clonotype with many counts. The rearrangement links TRBV7-2 to TRBJ1-3; possibly TRBD1 for D (5 bases). The CDR3 has 16 amino acids. Per the germline V gene, CDR1 is SGHTA and CDR2 is FQGNSA. The V end was cut by 3 bases, the J end by 0 bases, with 12 bases between. As DNA, the CDR3 is TGTGCCAGCAGCTTCGGGGGGGTCGTCTCTGGAAACACCATATATTTT. Its protein product is CASSFGGVVSGNTIYF.

Details on this clonotype: This sequence may be a read error, since a much larger clone differs from it by one base. The CDR3 loop reads CSARGPAKNIQYF. The CDR3 region has the DNA TGCAGTGCTAGGGGACCAGCCAAAAACATTCAGTACTTC. V and J are TRBV20-1 and TRBJ2-4; D is perhaps TRBD1 or TRBD2 (5 bases each). The CDR3 totals 13 residues. V was cut by 3 bases and J by 0 bases, with 6 bases left in between. CDR1 and CDR2 from the germline V gene are DFQATT and SNEGSKA (reference sequence).

This clonotype was counted at least ten times. The chain has TRBV20-1 and TRBJ2-3, with D possibly called TRBD1 or TRBD2 (5 bases each). This CDR3 has 14 amino acids. With 5 bases removed from V and 7 bases from J, the gap between germline ends came to 19 bases. Germline-derived CDR1 and CDR2 are DFQATT and SNEGSKA (reference sequence). CDR3 sequence (DNA): TGCAGTGCTTGTCCGGGGACCAACTCGCATACGCAGTATTTT. This gives the protein CSACPGTNSHTQYF.